This TCR beta chain derives from a study of CD8+CD57+ T cells in acquired aplastic anemia (dated by TCRdb to 2017 to 2018). For context, the study as a whole: On average, sorted CD4+ and CD8+ cells yielded approximately 3 ug of extracted DNA, with a range of roughly 0.18 to 30 ug. A CD8+CD57+ expansion meant a frequency higher than the mean frequency seen in healthy subjects.

V is cut by 0 bases and J by 5 bases, and the space between the germline ends is 14 bases. The germline V gene (reference sequence) specifies LNHNV as CDR1 and YYDKDF as CDR2. Taken from cysteine to phenylalanine, the CDR3 has 16 residues. Only the CDR3 region is kept as DNA, spanning 48 bases read in frame from base 1. In this sample, this clonotype turned up many times. The clone's antigen remains unknown. No base quality information exists; no much larger clone differs at one position. The full study reports these points: CD8+ Simpson's diversity did not differ significantly between patients and healthy controls (P=0.060). Over 25 CD8+ CDR3 sequences were found in both patients and controls but appeared to be highly expressed in patients and within the immunodominant clones of the patients.

TCR beta VDJ combination and CDR3 sequence profiling used genomic DNA as the template. TCR repertoire sequencing was run on an Illumina HiSeq 2000. Turning to the authors' computational methods: TRBV/TRBJ rearrangement plots, CDR3 size and DJ length profiles, and Simpson's diversity index were used to evaluate the repertoires. The most abundant DNA sequence in the deep sequencing data was taken as the immunodominant clone. CDR3 amino acid sequences were checked for sharing between subjects and were compared against published repertoires and the VDJdb database. Using fastp at Q25 and MiXCR, TCRdb reprocessed the public reads and kept productive beta chains. Merged by CDR3 protein, the rows form single entries marked with the most common genes and DNA. TCRdb's processing, not the study's, gives the V and J calls here. A total of 150,000 to 200,000 distinct CDR3 sequences appear in this sample, around half of them only once. The ten largest account for 2.5% to 3.5% of the sample.

The patients picked for sequencing were ones in whom flow cytometry had shown an expansion of CD8+CD57+ cells. Severe acquired aplastic anemia was diagnosed in all patients according to International Study of Aplastic Anemia and Agranulocytosis and Camitta criteria. Patients had received no therapy at the time of blood sampling. TCR repertoires of sorted CD4+ and CD8+ blood T cells from severe aplastic anemia patients and healthy subjects were deep-sequenced in the study. Patients were enrolled in the USA under clinicaltrials.gov protocols 00001620, 01623167, 00001397, 00071045, 00081523 and 00961064. Ficoll-Paque density gradient centrifugation was used to isolate peripheral blood mononuclear cells. CD4+ and CD8+ T cells were sorted by FACS or magnetic beads before DNA extraction.

The chain uses TRBV15 and TRBJ2-1, and the D gene may be TRBD1, 7 bases matching. Sequences were obtained from sorted CD4+, CD8+, or CD8+CD57+ T cells (not recorded which) from PBMCs. This clonotype was obtained from a human donor with aplastic anemia. The DNA sequence is TGTGCCACCAGCAGAGATCAGGGGGGCCCCAACAATGAGCAGTTCTTC. The encoded protein is CATSRDQGGPNNEQFF.